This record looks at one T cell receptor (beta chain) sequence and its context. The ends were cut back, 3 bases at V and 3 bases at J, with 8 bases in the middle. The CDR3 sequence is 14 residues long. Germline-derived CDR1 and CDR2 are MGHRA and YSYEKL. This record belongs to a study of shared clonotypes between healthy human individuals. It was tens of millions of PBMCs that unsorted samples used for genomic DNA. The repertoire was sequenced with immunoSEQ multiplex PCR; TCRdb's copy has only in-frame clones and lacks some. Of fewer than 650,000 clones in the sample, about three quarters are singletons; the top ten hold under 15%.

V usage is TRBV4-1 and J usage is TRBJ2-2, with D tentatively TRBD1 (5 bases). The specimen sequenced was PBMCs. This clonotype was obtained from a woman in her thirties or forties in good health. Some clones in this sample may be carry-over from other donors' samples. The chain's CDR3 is CASSQGLYTGELFF. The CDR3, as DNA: TGCGCCAGCAGCCAGGGGCTCTACACCGGGGAGCTGTTTTTT.